This T cell receptor beta chain was observed in a study of T cell changes during pregnancy in multiple sclerosis. Generated by immunoSEQ multiplex PCR, the TCRdb table keeps only in-frame clones and is missing some. The top ten hold over 0.55% of the sample, which has under 40,000 clones, about 87% seen once. The specimen comprised CD4+ T cells from peripheral blood mononuclear cells, sampled before pregnancy. This clonotype was sampled from a female donor with multiple sclerosis, enrolled in a pregnancy study.

CDR3: CASSLTSGGYEQFF. The CDR3 coding sequence is TGTGCCAGCAGCTTGACTAGCGGGGGATATGAGCAGTTCTTC. The rearrangement links TRBV7-8 to TRBJ2-1; 12 nucleotides align to TRBD2. This CDR3 contains 14 residues. With V trimmed by 3 bases and J by 8 bases, 2 bases remained unmatched. Germline V lookup: CDR1 SGHVS, CDR2 FQNEAQ.